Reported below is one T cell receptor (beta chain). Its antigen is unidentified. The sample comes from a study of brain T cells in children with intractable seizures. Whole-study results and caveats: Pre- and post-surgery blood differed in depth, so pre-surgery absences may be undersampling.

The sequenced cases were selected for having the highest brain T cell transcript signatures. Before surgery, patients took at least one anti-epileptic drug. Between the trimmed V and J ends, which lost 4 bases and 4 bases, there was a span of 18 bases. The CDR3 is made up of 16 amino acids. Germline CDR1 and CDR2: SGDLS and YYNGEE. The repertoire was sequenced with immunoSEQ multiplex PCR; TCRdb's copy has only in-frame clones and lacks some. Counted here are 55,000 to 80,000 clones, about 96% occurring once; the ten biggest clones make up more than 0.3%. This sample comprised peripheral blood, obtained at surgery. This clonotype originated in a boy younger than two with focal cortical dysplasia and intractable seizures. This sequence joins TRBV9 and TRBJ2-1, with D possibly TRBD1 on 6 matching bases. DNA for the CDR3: TGTGCCAGCAGCTCGTCCGGGACACCTCAATACAATGAGCAGTTCTTC. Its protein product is CASSSSGTPQYNEQFF.